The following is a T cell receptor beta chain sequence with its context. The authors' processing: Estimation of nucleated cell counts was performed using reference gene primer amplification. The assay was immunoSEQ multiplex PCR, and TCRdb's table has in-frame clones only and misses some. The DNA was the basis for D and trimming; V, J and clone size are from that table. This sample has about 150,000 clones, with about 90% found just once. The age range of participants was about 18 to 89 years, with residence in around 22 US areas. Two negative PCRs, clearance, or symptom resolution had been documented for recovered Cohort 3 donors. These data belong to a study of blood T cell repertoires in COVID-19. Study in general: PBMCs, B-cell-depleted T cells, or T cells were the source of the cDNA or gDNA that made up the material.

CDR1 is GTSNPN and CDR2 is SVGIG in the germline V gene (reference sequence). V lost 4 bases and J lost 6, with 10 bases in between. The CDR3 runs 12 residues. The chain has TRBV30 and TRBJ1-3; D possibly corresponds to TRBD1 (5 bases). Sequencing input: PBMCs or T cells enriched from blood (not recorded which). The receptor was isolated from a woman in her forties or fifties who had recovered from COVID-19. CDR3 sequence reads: CAWIAGKNTIYF. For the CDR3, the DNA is TGTGCCTGGATAGCAGGGAAAAACACCATATATTTT.